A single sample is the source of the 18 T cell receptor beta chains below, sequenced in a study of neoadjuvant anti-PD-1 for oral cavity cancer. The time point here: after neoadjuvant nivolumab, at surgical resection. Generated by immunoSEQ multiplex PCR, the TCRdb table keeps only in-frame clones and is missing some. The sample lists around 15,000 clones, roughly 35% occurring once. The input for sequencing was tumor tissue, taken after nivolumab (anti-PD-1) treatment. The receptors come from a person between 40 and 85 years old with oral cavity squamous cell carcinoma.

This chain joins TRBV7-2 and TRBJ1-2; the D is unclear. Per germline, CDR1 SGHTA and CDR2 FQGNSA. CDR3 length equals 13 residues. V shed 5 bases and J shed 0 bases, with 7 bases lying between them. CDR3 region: CASSVDANYGYTF. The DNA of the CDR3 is TGTGCCAGCAGCGTAGATGCTAACTATGGCTACACCTTC.

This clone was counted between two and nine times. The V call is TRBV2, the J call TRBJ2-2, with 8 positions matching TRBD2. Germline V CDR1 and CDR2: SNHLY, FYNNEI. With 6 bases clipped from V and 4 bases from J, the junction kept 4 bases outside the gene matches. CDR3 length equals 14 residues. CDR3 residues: CASRGGTSTGELFF. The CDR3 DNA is TGTGCCAGCAGAGGCGGGACTAGCACCGGGGAGCTGTTTTTT.

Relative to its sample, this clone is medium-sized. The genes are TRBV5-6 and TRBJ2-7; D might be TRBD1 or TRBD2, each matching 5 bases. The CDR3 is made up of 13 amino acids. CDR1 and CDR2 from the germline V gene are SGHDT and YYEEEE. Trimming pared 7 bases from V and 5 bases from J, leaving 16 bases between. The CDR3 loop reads CASSAQGENEQYF. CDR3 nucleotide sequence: TGTGCCAGCTCCGCCCAGGGAGAGAACGAGCAGTACTTC.

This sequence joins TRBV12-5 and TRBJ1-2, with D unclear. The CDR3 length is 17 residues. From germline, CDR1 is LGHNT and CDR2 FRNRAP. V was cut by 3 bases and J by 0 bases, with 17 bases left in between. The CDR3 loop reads CASGLFYGVASNYGYTF. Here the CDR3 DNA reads TGTGCTAGTGGTTTATTCTACGGGGTTGCGTCTAACTATGGCTACACCTTC. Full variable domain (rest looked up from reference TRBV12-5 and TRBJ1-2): DARVTQTPRHKVTEMGQEVTMRCQPILGHNTVFWYRQTMMQGLELLAYFRNRAPLDDSGMPKDRFSAEMPDATLATLKIQPSEPRDSAVYFCASGLFYGVASNYGYTFGSGTRLTVV.

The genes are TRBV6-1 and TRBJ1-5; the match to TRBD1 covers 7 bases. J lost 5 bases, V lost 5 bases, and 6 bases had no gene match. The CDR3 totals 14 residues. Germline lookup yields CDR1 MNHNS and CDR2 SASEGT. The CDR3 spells CASSYDRAHQPQHF. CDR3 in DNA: TGTGCCAGCAGTTATGACAGGGCACATCAGCCCCAGCATTTT.

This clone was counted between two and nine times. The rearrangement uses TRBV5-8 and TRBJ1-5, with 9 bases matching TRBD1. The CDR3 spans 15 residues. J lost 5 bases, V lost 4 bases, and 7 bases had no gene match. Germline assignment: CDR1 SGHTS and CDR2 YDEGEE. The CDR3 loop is CASSERTGDHQPQHF. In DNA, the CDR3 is TGTGCCAGCAGCGAAAGGACAGGGGATCATCAGCCCCAGCATTTT.

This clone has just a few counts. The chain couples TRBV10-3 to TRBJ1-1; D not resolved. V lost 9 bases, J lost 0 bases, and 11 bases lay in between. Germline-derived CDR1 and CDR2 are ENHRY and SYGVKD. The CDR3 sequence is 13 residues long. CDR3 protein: CAISEGMNTEAFF. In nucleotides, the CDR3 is TGTGCCATTTCAGAAGGTATGAACACTGAAGCTTTCTTT.

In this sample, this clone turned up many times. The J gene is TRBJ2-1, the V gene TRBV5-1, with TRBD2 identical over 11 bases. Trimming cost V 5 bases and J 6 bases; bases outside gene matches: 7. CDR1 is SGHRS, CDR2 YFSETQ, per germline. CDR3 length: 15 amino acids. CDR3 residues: CASRDTSGGSNEQFF. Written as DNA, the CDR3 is TGCGCCAGCAGGGACACTAGCGGGGGATCCAATGAGCAGTTCTTC. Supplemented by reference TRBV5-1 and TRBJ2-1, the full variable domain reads KAGVTQTPRYLIKTRGQQVTLSCSPISGHRSVSWYQQTPGQGLQFLFEYFSETQRNKGNFPGRFSGRQFSNSRSEMNVSTLELGDSALYLCASRDTSGGSNEQFFGPGTRLTVL.

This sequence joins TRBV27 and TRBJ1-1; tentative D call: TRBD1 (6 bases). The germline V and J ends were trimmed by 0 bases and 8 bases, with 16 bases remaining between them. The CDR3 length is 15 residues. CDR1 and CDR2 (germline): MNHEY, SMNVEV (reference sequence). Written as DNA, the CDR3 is TGTGCCAGCAGTTTATCTACGGGGGCTAGCGGGGAAGCTTTCTTT. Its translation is CASSLSTGASGEAFF.

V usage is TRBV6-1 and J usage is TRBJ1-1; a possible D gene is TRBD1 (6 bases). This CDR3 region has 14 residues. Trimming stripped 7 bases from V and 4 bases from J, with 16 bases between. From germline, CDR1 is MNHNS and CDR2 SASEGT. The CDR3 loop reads CASTPRTGRTEAFF. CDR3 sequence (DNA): TGTGCCAGCACCCCCCGAACAGGGCGCACTGAAGCTTTCTTT.

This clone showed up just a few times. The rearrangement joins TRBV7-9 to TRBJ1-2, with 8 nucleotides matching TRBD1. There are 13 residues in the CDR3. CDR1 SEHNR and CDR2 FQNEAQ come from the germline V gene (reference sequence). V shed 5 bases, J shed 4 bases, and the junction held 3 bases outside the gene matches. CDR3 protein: CASSQTGGYGYTF. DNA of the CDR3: TGTGCCAGCAGCCAAACAGGGGGCTATGGCTACACCTTC.

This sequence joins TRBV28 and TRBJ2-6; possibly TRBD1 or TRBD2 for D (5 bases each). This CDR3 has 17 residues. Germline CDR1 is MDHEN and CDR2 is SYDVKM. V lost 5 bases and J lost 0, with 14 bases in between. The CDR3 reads CASSRGDRCSGANVLTF. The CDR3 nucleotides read TGTGCCAGCAGTCGAGGGGACCGTTGCTCTGGGGCCAACGTCCTGACTTTC.

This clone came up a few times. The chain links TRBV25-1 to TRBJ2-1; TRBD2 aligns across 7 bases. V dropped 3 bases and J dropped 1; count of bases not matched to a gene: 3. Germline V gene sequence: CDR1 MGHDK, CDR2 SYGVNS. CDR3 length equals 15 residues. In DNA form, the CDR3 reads TGTGCCAGCAGTGACAGCGGGGTTTCCTACAATGAGCAGTTCTTC. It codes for CASSDSGVSYNEQFF.

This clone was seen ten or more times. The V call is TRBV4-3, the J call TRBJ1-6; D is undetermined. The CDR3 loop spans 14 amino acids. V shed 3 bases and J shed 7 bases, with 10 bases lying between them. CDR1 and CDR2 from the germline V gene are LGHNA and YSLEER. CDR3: CASSQDTTNSPLHF. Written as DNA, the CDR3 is TGCGCCAGCAGCCAGGATACAACAAATTCACCCCTCCACTTT.

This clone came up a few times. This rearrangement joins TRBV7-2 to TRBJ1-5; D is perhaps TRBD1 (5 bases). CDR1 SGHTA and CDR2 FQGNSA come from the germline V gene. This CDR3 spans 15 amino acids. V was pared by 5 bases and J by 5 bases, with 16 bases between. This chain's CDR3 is CASSPRGEVHQPQHF. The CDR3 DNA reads TGTGCCAGCAGCCCTAGAGGGGAAGTACATCAGCCCCAGCATTTT.

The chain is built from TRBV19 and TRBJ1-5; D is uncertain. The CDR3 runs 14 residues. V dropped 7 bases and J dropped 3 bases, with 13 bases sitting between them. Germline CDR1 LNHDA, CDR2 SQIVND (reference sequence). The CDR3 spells CASTDKTPNQPQHF. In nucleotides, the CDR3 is TGTGCCAGTACTGACAAAACCCCCAATCAGCCCCAGCATTTT.

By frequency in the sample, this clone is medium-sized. The CDR3 sequence is CASSIDLFQGPSNQPQHF. CDR3 coding DNA: TGTGCCAGTAGTATAGATCTATTCCAGGGACCTAGCAATCAGCCCCAGCATTTT. The chain couples TRBV19 to TRBJ1-5, with D maybe TRBD1 (5 bases). Germline CDR1 is LNHDA and CDR2 is SQIVND (reference sequence). This CDR3 has 18 residues. The germline V and J ends were trimmed by 0 bases and 0 bases, with 15 bases remaining between them.

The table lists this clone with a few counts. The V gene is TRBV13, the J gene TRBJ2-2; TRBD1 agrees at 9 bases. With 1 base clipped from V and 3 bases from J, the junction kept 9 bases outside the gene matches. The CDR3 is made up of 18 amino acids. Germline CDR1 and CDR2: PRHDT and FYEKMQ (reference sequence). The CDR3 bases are TGTGCCAGCAGCTTAGTCCCTCCCGGGACAGGGTACACCGGGGAGCTGTTTTTT. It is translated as CASSLVPPGTGYTGELFF. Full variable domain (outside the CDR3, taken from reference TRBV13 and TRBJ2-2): AAGVIQSPRHLIKEKRETATLKCYPIPRHDTVYWYQQGPGQDPQFLISFYEKMQSDKGSIPDRFSAQQFSDYHSELNMSSLELGDSALYFCASSLVPPGTGYTGELFFGEGSRLTVL.